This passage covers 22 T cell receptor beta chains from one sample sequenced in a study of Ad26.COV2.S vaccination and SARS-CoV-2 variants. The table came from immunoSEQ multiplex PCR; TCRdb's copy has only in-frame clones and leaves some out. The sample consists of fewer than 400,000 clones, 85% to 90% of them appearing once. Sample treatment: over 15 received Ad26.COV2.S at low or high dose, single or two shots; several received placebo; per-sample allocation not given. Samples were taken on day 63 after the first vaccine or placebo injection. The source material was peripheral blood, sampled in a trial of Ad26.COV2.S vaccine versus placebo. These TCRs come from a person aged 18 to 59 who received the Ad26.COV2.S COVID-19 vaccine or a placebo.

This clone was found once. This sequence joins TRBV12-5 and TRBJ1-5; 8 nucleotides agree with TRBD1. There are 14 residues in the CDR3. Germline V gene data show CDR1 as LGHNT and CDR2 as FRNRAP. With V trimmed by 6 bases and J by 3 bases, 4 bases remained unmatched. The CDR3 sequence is CASGPGQVNQPQHF. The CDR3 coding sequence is TGTGCTAGTGGCCCGGGACAGGTCAATCAGCCCCAGCATTTT.

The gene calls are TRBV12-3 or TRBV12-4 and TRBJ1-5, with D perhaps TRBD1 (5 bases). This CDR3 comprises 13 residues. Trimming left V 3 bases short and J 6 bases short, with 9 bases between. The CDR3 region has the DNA TGTGCCAGCAGTTTTACAGGAGGTCAGCCCCAGCATTTT. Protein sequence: CASSFTGGQPQHF.

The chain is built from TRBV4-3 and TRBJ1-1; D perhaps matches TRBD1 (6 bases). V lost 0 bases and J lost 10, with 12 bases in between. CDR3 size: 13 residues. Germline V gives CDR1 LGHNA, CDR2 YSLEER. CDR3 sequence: CASSQDRARGAFF. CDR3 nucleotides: TGCGCCAGCAGCCAAGATAGGGCCAGGGGAGCTTTCTTT.

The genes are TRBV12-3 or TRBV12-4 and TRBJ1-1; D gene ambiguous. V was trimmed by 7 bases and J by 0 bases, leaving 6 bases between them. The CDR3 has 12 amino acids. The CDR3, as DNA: TGTGCCAGCAATCGTCTGAACACTGAAGCTTTCTTT. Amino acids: CASNRLNTEAFF.

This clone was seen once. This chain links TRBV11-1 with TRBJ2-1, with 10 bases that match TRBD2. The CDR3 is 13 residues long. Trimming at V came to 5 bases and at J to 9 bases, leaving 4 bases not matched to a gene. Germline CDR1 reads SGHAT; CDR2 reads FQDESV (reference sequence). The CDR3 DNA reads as TGTGCCAGCAGCGGCGGGACTAGCGTTGAGCAGTTCTTC. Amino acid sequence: CASSGGTSVEQFF.

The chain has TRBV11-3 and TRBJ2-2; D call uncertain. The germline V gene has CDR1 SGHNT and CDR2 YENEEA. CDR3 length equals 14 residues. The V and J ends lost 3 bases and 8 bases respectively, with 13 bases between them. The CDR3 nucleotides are TGTGCCAGCAGCTTGCGTTGGTACCTAGGGGAGCTGTTTTTT. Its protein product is CASSLRWYLGELFF.

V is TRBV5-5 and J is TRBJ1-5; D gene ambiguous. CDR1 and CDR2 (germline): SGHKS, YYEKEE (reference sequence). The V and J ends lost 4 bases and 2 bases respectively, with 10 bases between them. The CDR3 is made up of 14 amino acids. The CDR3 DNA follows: TGTGCCAGCAGCCTTGATCGGGGCAATCAGCCCCAGCATTTT. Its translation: CASSLDRGNQPQHF.

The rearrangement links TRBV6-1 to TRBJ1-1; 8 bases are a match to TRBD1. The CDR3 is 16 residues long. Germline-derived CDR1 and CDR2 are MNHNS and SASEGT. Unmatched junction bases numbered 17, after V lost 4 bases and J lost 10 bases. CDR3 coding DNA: TGTGCCAGCAGTGTGGGGACAGGTCGAGCCTCTTTGCGAGCTTTCTTT. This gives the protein CASSVGTGRASLRAFF.

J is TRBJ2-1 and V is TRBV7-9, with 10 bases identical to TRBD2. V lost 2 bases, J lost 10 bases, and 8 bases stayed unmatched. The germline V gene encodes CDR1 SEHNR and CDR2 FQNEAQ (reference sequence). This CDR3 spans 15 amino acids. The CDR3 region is CASSLLAGATREQFF. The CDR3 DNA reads TGTGCCAGCAGCTTACTAGCGGGAGCAACGCGGGAGCAGTTCTTC.

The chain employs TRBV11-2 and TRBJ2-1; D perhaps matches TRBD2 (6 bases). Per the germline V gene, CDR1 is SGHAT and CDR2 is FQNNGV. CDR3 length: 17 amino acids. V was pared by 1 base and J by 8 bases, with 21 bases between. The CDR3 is CASSLGIRERGLDEQFF. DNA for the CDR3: TGTGCCAGCAGCTTAGGAATCCGGGAGAGGGGATTGGATGAGCAGTTCTTC. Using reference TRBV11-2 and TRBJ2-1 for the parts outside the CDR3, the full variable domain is EAGVAQSPRYKIIEKRQSVAFWCNPISGHATLYWYQQILGQGPKLLIQFQNNGVVDDSQLPKDRFSAERLKGVDSTLKIQPAKLEDSAVYLCASSLGIRERGLDEQFFGPGTRLTVL.

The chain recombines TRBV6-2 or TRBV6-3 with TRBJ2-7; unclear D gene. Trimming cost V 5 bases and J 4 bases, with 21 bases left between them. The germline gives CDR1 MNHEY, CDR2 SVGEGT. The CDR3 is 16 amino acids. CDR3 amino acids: CASSTRGLVGRYEQYV. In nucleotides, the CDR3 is TGTGCCAGCAGTACCCGTGGCTTGGTAGGCCGTTACGAGCAGTACGTC.

The CDR3 loop reads CASSLGQGSNYGYTF. The CDR3 DNA is TGTGCCAGCAGCCTTGGACAGGGCTCTAACTATGGCTACACCTTC. The rearrangement joins TRBV7-2 to TRBJ1-2; the match to TRBD1 covers 8 bases. Per germline, CDR1 SGHTA and CDR2 FQGNSA. The trim removed 5 bases at V and 0 bases at J, leaving 5 bases unmatched. The CDR3 length is 15 residues.

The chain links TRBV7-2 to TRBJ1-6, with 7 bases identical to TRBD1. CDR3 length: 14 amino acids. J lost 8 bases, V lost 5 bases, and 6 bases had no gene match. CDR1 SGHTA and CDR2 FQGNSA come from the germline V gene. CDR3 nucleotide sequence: TGTGCCAGCAGCCCACAGGGGACCCATTCACCCCTCCACTTT. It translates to CASSPQGTHSPLHF.

The CDR3 reads CASSLARGANTEAFF. The CDR3 DNA reads as TGCGCCAGCAGCTTGGCCCGGGGAGCGAACACTGAAGCTTTCTTT. The V call is TRBV5-1, the J call TRBJ1-1; D unresolved. Germline loops: CDR1 SGHRS, CDR2 YFSETQ. Trimming stripped 0 bases from V and 1 base from J, with 10 bases between. The CDR3 extends over 15 amino acids.

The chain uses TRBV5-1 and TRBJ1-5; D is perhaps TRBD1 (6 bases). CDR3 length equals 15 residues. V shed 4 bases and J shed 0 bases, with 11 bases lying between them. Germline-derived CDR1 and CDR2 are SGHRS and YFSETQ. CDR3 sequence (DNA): TGCGCCAGCAGCGAACAGGGTTATAGCAATCAGCCCCAGCATTTT. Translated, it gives CASSEQGYSNQPQHF.

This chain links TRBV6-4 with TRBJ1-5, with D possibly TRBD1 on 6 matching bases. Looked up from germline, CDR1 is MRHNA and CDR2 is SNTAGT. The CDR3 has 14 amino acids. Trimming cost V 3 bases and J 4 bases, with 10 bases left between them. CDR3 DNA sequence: TGTGCCAGCAGTGAGAGGGGGGGGAATCAGCCCCAGCATTTT. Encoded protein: CASSERGGNQPQHF.

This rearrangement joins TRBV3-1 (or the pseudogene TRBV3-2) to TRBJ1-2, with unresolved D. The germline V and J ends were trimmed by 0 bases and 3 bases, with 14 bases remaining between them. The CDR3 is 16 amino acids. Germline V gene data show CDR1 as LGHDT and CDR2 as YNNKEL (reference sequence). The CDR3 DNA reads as TGTGCCAGCAGCCAAGATAGGCAGGCTTTTTACTATGGCTACACCTTC. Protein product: CASSQDRQAFYYGYTF.

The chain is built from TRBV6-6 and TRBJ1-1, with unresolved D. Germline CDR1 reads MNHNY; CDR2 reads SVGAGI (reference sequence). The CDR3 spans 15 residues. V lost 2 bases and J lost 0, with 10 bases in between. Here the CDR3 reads CASSYRGSMNTEAFF. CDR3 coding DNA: TGTGCCAGCAGTTACCGTGGGAGCATGAACACTGAAGCTTTCTTT.

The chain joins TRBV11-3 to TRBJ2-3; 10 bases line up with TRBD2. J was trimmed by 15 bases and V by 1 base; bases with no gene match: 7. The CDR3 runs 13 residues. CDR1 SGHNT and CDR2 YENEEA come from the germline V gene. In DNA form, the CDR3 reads TGTGCCAGCAGCTTAGCCGCCGGGACTAGCGACTATTTT. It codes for CASSLAAGTSDYF.

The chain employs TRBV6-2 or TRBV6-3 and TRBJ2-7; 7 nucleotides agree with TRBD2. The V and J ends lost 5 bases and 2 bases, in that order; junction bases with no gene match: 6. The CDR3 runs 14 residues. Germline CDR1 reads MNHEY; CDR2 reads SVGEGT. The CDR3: CASSPGTITYEQYV. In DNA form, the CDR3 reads TGTGCCAGCAGTCCCGGGACTATTACCTACGAGCAGTACGTC.

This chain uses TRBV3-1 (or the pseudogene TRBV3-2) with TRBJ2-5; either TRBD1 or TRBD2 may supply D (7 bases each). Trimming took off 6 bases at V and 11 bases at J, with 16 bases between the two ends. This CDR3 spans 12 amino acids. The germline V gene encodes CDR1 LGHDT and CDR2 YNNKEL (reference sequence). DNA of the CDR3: TGTGCCAGCAGGGAGACAGGGAGGGTTCAGTACTTC. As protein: CASRETGRVQYF.

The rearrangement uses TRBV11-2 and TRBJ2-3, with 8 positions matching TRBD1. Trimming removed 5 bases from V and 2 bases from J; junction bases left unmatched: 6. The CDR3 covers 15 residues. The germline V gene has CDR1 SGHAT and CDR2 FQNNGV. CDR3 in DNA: TGTGCCAGCAGCCCCCGGACAGGGCCCACAGATACGCAGTATTTT. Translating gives CASSPRTGPTDTQYF.